The subject of this entry is one TCR beta chain. In the original processing: Scientists estimated how many nucleated cells there were by amplifying reference gene primers. The table came from immunoSEQ multiplex PCR; TCRdb's copy has only in-frame clones and leaves some out. Clonal size and the V and J genes are those of that table, whereas D and trimming came from the DNA. The table lists around 250,000 clones, around 83% of them singletons. This record belongs to a study of blood T cell repertoires in COVID-19. At the level of the study: The origin of the acute and convalescent COVID-19 samples was the United States, Italy and Spain. The analysed material was cDNA or gDNA that came from T cells, B-cell-depleted T cells, or PBMCs.

The V gene lost 0 bases and the J gene lost 0 bases, with 6 bases spanning the gap. This CDR3 spans 15 amino acids. Per the germline V gene, CDR1 is LNHNV and CDR2 is YYDKDF (reference sequence). The chain joins TRBV15 to TRBJ1-5; D unresolved. Input material: peripheral blood. The receptor's source is a woman in her late teens or twenties with acute or convalescent COVID-19. The CDR3: CATSRDRHSNQPQHF. The CDR3 DNA sequence: TGTGCCACCAGCAGAGACAGGCATAGCAATCAGCCCCAGCATTTT.